The sequence of this TCR beta chain was determined in a study of cytomegalovirus exposure and HLA in healthy donors (dated by TCRdb to between 2016 and 2019). For the study in its entirety: According to an earlier analysis of 587 of the donors, about 170 million T cells yielded 120 million or so unique TCR beta sequences and about 280 Gb of sequence data. To predict cytomegalovirus infection status, the study brought together high-throughput TCR immunosequencing, statistical association of individual TCRs with disease status, and machine learning. Donor age, sex, ethnicity and CMV serostatus were collected together with the repertoire data. Rather than drawing on any new phenotypic data, the later analysis identified candidate immune exposures from TCR beta sequences and the way those sequences occurred across donors. The genetic ancestry cluster associated with self-reported Caucasian donors included 81% of the roughly 390 genotyped donors. An earlier analysis of roughly 580 of the donors used high-throughput TCR beta sequencing to judge whether each TCR beta V gene segment behaved as functional or pseudogenic. Roughly five DR-DQ haplotypes were handled as single units for association and clustering because linkage in the cohort was strong. All discovery cohort repertoires had been generated on a single sequencing platform. An early release that covered several hundred HLA-typed donors contained around 330 gigabases of sequencing data and around 80 million unique TCR sequences. The aim of the study was to test whether cataloging public T cell receptors could identify signatures of past pathogen exposure. The study profiled the T cell repertoires of 500 to 800 subjects by immunosequencing and related them to cytomegalovirus serostatus. On average, around 240,000 unique TCR beta nucleotide sequences were sequenced per donor among some 420 genotyped donors of the cohort, with around 19% of those sequences being non-productive. Class I and class II HLA loci were covered by the typing at four-digit resolution. In a later genetic analysis, genome-wide SNP genotypes for 398 of the 666 donors were used, and that subset was treated as a discovery cohort. Along with the approximately 650-subject first cohort, a separate validation cohort of 120 different subjects was used. Typing coverage varied by locus: 629-630 donors for A, B, C, DRB1 and DQB1; about 520 for DQA1; more than 600 for DPA1; 400 to 480 for DPB1. A later analysis re-examined previously published TCR beta repertoires from about 670 donors and added high-resolution HLA genotyping to investigate patterns of TCR occurrence.

The library was prepared using the immunoSEQ multiplex PCR assay. A mixture of 60 forward primers for TCR Vbeta segments and 13 reverse primers for TCR Jbeta segments was used in the multiplex PCR. The CDR3 region of rearranged TCR beta genes was amplified from genomic DNA by a multiplex PCR assay. Amplified TCR beta libraries were sequenced as 87-base-pair reads on the Illumina HiSeq System. For the original study's pipeline: A later analysis tallied around 80 million unique TCR beta chains across the approximately 670 repertoires, and around 9.9 million of those chains were shared by two or more donors. Raw reads were error-corrected and collapsed into unique sequences by a nearest-neighbor algorithm in which closely related sequences were merged to remove PCR and sequencing errors. CDR3 sequences were aligned to IMGT reference sequences to assign V, D and J gene segments. For a sequence to be retained, a match of at least six nucleotides was required to both a V gene segment and a J gene segment. A rearrangement was called productive if the CDR3 had no stop codons and remained in frame with V and J, and every other rearrangement was called non-productive. CDR3 was defined according to IMGT convention as the region running from the second conserved V-encoded cysteine to the conserved J-encoded phenylalanine. The earlier analysis of fewer than 750 of the donors excluded sequences that lacked an unambiguous match to a single V gene segment. An earlier analysis of 450 to 650 of the donors called V segments functional above 56.7% productive rearrangements and segregating when the between-donor standard deviation exceeded 5%. A statistical classification framework was developed to diagnose cytomegalovirus status using the catalog of TCR beta chain sequences. A later analysis assigned V and J genes by comparing TCR nucleotide sequences with IMGT/GENE-DB human TR gene sequences. Using the TCRdist pipeline, a later analysis assigned CDR3 sequences along with most-parsimonious VDJ recombination scenarios. A later analysis defined each TCR beta chain by its CDR3 amino acid sequence plus V-gene family, and excluded reads lacking a unique V-gene family. As a way to deal with suspected cross-contamination and a sequencing artifact, a later analysis dropped roughly 600 nucleotide sequences that were highly shared and had low generation probability. For each public chain, a later analysis derived a clonal expansion index from normalized ranks of inferred template counts within each repertoire. In a later analysis, generation probabilities were computed using a VDJ recombination model fitted to out-of-frame rearrangements, and the results were checked against IGoR. Hypergeometric tests were used in a later analysis to score TCR-TCR, TCR-HLA and TCR-CMV co-occurrence, with a repertoire-size bias correction applied to the TCR pairs. In a later analysis, false discovery rates were estimated by permuting HLA or CMV assignments 20 times. A later analysis grouped co-occurring TCRs with DBSCAN, adding TCRdist sequence similarity when clustering within HLA-allele-positive subsets. Repertoires with fewer than 30,000 or more than 120,000 public chains, plus five repertoires with anomalous nucleotide sharing, were excluded from co-occurrence clustering. TCRdb re-hosts the immuneACCESS table, in-frame sequences only. Its copies lack some clones; in the studies checked, an unresolved V gene accounts for under half of them, and the cause for the rest is not known. V and J calls and clone size are copied from that table; D and trimming were computed from the DNA. This sample comprises 150,000 or so clones, 70% to 85% of them detected only once. Roughly 2.5% of the sample is held by the ten biggest clonotypes.

On this clone itself: Which antigen it targets is not known. Within one base of it there is no much larger clone, and no base qualities were kept.

General findings and caveats noted by the study authors: The only immune exposure information available for the cohort was CMV serostatus. In a later analysis, most CMV-associated TCR beta chains were found to appear HLA-restricted, with HLA associations seemingly driven largely by CMV exposure. Cytomegalovirus status was reported to be diagnosed by the classifier with high specificity and sensitivity in both the original and validation cohorts. In a later analysis, TCR association rates were found to vary across HLA loci, with the most associated TCRs seen for DRB1 alleles and the fewest for HLA-C alleles. The authors suggested that the approach could potentially be generalized to other disease states and immunological phenotypes. An association between a missense DCLRE1C variant and V-gene and J-gene trimming of TCR beta chains was found in a later genetic analysis and replicated in an independent cohort. According to a later genetic analysis, donors in an Asian-associated ancestry cluster had fewer N-insertions in productive TCRs than the roughly 660-donor mean. Because HLA typing was missing for some donors at each locus, association tests included only the typed subset. In a later analysis, HLA-associated TCR beta chains showed more clonal expansion and lower generation probabilities than non-associated chains that were equally common. A later analysis associated 15,000 or so TCR beta sequences with specific HLA alleles at a false discovery rate of 0.05. This cohort had only TCR beta chains sequenced, and the lack of alpha or paired-chain data limited which features could be detected. When HLA alleles, especially DR and DQ, strongly co-occurred, attributing TCR associations to individual alleles was difficult. According to a later analysis, parvovirus B19, influenza, CMV and Epstein-Barr virus appeared linked to several top co-occurrence clusters. Because counts were too low, 15 to 20 rarely observed V segments, including chromosome 9 orphons, were excluded from the earlier analysis of fewer than 650 of the donors. Some IMGT-functional V segments, including TRBV6-2 and TRBV6-3, could not be distinguished by the 87-base-pair reads and were therefore excluded. A few of the identified cytomegalovirus-associated TCR beta chains were confirmed in vitro to be specific for cytomegalovirus antigens. In an earlier analysis of around 600 of the donors, most TCR beta V segments were observed in productive rearrangements about 87% or about 30% of the time, broadly matching IMGT annotations. Sequencing depth was assumed to be roughly uniform across donors in the presence/absence analyses, though that assumption may not hold. In the study, 150 to 200 TCR beta chains were listed as associated with cytomegalovirus. Across donors, most TCR sequences were observed very rarely, whereas some public TCRs were present in many individuals. Correlated functional status among segregating V segments might be attributable to linkage disequilibrium, but an unknown experimental factor could not be ruled out. The sequencing pipeline was judged likely to have produced a cluster of highly shared sequence variants as a technical artifact. A further reported finding was that TCR beta sequences accurately predicted the HLA-A and HLA-B alleles for most subjects in the first cohort.

The cohort comprised hundreds of healthy bone marrow donors. At the time of sampling, all cohort members were nominally healthy, though unrecorded immune exposures were likely present. CMV serostatus was recorded as positive for about 310 and negative for about half of the roughly 700 cohort members, whereas no CMV serostatus was recorded for the donor in question. A peripheral blood sample was collected from each donor, and TCR beta sequencing was performed on peripheral blood mononuclear cells. Genomic DNA extraction from the blood cell samples was performed with the Qiagen DNeasy Blood Extraction Kit. The CDR3 spans 9 residues, from the cysteine through the phenylalanine. The DNA shown is the 27-base CDR3, in frame from base 1.

This receptor chain uses TRBV12-1 and TRBJ1-5. TRBV12-1 is marked as a pseudogene. The sequence was obtained from a human donor in good health. Sequences were obtained from PBMCs. This receptor has the CDR3 CASSCSWHF. The DNA sequence follows: TGTGCCAGCAGCTGTAGCTGGCATTTT.